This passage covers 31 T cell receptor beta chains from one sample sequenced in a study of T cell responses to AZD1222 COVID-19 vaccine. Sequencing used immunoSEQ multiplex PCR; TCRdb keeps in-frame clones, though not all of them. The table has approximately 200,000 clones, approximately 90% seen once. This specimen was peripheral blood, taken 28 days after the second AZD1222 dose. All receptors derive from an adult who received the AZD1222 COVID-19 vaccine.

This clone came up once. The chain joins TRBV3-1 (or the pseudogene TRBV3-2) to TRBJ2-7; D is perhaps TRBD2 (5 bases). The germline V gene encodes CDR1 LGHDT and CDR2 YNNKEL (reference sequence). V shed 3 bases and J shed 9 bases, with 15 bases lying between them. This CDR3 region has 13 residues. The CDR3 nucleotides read TGTGCCAGCAGCCAGAAGATCGGGATTCGGCAGTACTTC. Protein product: CASSQKIGIRQYF.

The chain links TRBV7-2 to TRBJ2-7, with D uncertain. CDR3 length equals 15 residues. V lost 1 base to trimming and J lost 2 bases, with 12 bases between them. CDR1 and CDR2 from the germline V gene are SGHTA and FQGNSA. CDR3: CASSLGIFSTYEQYF. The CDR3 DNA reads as TGTGCCAGCAGCTTAGGCATCTTCAGTACCTACGAGCAGTACTTC.

The chain's CDR3 is CASSSLRQGAYEQYF. In DNA form, the CDR3 reads TGTGCCAGCAGCTCCCTCCGACAGGGGGCCTACGAGCAGTACTTC. The chain recombines TRBV7-8 with TRBJ2-7; 9 bases map to TRBD1. V shed 4 bases, J shed 2 bases, and the junction held 6 bases outside the gene matches. The length of the CDR3 is 15 residues. Germline CDR1 reads SGHVS; CDR2 reads FQNEAQ.

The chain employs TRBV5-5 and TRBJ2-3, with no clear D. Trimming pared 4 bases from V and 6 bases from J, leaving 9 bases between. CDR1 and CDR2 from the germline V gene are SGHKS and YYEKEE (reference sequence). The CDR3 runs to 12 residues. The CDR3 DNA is TGTGCCAGCAGCCGGAAAACCGATACGCAGTATTTT. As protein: CASSRKTDTQYF. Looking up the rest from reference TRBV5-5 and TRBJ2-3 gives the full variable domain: DAGVTQSPTHLIKTRGQQVTLRCSPISGHKSVSWYQQVLGQGPQFIFQYYEKEERGRGNFPDRFSARQFPNYSSELNVNALLLGDSALYLCASSRKTDTQYFGPGTRLTVL.

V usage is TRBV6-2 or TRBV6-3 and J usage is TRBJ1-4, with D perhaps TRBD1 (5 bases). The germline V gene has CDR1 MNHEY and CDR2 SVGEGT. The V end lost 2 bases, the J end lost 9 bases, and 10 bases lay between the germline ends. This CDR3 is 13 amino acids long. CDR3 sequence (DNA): TGTGCCAGCAGTTACGCAGGGATGAAAAAACTGTTTTTT. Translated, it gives CASSYAGMKKLFF.

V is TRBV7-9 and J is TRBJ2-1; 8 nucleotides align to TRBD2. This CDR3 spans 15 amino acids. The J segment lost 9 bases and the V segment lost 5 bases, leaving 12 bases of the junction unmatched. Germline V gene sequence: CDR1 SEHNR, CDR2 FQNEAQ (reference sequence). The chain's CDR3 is CASSTRLAPWGEQFF. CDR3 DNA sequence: TGTGCCAGCAGCACTAGACTAGCGCCGTGGGGTGAGCAGTTCTTC.

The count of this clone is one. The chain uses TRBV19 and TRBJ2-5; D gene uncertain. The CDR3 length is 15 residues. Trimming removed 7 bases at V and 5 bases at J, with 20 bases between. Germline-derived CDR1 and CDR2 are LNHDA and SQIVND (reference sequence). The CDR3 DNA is TGTGCCAGTACCCCTCGGCGCAACGATGGGGAGACCCAGTACTTC. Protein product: CASTPRRNDGETQYF.

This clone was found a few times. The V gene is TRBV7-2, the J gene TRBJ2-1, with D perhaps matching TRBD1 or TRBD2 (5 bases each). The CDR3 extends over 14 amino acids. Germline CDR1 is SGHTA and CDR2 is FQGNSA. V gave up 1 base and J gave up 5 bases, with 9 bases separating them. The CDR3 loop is CASSLEGPNNEQFF. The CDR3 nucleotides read TGTGCCAGCAGCTTAGAGGGACCAAACAATGAGCAGTTCTTC.

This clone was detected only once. CDR3 sequence (DNA): TGTGCCAGCAGAACGACACGGACTAGCACAGATACGCAGTATTTT. Its translation: CASRTTRTSTDTQYF. The rearrangement joins TRBV7-6 to TRBJ2-3; possibly TRBD2 for D (5 bases). Trimming took 6 bases from V and 0 from J, leaving 13 bases between them. The CDR3 spans 15 residues. CDR1 is SGHVS and CDR2 is FNYEAQ in the germline V gene.

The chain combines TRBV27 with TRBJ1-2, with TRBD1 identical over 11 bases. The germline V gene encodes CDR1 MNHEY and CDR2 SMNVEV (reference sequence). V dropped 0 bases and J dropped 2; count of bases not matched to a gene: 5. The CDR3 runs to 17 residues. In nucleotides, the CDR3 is TGTGCCAGCAGTTTATCCCCGGGACAGGGGGTAAACTATGGCTACACCTTC. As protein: CASSLSPGQGVNYGYTF.

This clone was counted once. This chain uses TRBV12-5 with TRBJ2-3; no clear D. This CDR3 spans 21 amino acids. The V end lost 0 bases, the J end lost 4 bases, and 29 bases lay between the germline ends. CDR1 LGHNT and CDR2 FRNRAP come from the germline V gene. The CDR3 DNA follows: TGTGCTAGTGGTTTGGTATTAGGGCGTCCGGGCCAGCTGGCCCCCCCAGATACGCAGTATTTT. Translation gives CASGLVLGRPGQLAPPDTQYF.

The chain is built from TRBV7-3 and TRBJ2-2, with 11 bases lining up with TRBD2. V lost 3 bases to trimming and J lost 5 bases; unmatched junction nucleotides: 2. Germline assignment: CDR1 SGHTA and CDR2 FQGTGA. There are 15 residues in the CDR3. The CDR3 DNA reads TGTGCCAGCAGCTTTACTAGCGGGGGTACCGGGGAGCTGTTTTTT. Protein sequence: CASSFTSGGTGELFF.

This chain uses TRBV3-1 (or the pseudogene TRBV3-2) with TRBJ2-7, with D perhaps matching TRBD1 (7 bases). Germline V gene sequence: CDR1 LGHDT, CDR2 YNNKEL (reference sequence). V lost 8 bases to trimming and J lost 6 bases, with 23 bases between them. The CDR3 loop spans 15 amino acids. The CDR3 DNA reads TGTGCCAGCGCACCGGCGGGAAGGGGGCTAAGCGAGCAGTACTTC. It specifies CASAPAGRGLSEQYF.

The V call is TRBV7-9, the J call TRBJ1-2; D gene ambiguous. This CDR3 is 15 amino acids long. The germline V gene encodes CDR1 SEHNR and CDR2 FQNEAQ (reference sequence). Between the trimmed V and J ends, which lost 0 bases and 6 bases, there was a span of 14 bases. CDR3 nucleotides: TGTGCCAGCAGCTTAGCAGGGCCGGCTACGGATGGCTACACCTTC. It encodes CASSLAGPATDGYTF. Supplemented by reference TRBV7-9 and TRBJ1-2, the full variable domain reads DTGVSQNPRHKITKRGQNVTFRCDPISEHNRLYWYRQTLGQGPEFLTYFQNEAQLEKSRLLSDRFSAERPKGSFSTLEIQRTEQGDSAMYLCASSLAGPATDGYTFGSGTRLTVV.

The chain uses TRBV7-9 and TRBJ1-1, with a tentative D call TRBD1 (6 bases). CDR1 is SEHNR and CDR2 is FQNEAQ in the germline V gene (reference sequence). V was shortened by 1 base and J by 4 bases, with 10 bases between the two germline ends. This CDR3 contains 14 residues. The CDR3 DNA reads TGTGCCAGCAGCTTAGTAACAGGGAGCACTGAAGCTTTCTTT. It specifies CASSLVTGSTEAFF.

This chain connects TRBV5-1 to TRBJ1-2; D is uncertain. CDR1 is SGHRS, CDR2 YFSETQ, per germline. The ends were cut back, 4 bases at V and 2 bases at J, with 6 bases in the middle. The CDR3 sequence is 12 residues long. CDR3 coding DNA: TGCGCCAGCAGCCAAACCAACTATGGCTACACCTTC. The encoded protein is CASSQTNYGYTF.

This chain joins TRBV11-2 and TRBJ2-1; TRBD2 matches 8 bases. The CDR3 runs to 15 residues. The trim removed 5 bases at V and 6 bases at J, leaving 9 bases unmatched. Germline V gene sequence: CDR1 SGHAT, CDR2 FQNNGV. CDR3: CASSRAYSGSNEQFF. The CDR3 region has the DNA TGTGCCAGCAGCCGCGCCTACAGCGGGAGCAATGAGCAGTTCTTC.

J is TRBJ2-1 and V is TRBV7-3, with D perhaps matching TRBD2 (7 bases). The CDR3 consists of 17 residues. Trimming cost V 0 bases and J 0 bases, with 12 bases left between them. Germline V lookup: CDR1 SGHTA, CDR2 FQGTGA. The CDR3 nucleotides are TGTGCCAGCAGCTTAACCCTGGGAGGGGGCTCCTACAATGAGCAGTTCTTC. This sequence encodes CASSLTLGGGSYNEQFF.

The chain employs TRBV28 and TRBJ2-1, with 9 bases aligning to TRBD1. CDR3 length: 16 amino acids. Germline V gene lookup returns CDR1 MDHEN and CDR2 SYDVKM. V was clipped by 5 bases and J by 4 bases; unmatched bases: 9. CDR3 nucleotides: TGTGCCAGCAGTCCGATACAGGGGGCTAGATACAATGAGCAGTTCTTC. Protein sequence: CASSPIQGARYNEQFF.

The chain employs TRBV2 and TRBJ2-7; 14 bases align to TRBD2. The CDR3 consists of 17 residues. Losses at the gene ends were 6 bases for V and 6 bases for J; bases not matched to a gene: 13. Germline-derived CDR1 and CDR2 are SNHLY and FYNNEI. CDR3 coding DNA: TGTGCCAGCAGGGGAAGACTAGCGGGAGGGATTTCGGGCGAGCAGTACTTC. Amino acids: CASRGRLAGGISGEQYF.

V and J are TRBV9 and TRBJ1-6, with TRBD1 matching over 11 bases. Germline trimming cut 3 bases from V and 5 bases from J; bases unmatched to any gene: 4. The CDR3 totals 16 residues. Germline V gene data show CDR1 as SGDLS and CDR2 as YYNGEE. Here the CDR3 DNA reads TGTGCCAGCAGCGGGGGACAGGGGGAGAATAATTCACCCCTCCACTTT. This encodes CASSGGQGENNSPLHF.

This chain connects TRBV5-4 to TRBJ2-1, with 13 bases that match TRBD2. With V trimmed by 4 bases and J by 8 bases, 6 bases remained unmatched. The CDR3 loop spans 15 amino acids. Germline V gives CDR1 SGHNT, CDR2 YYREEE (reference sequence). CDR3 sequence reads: CASSTTSGRTDEQFF. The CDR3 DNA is TGTGCCAGCAGCACGACTAGCGGGAGGACAGATGAGCAGTTCTTC. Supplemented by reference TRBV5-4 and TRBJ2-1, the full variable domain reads ETGVTQSPTHLIKTRGQQVTLRCSSQSGHNTVSWYQQALGQGPQFIFQYYREEENGRGNFPPRFSGLQFPNYSSELNVNALELDDSALYLCASSTTSGRTDEQFFGPGTRLTVL.

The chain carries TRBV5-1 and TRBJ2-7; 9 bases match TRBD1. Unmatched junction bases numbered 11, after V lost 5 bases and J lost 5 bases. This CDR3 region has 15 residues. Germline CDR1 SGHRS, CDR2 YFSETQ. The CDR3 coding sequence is TGCGCCAGCAGGGTCTTGGGACAGGGAGTCAACGAGCAGTACTTC. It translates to CASRVLGQGVNEQYF.

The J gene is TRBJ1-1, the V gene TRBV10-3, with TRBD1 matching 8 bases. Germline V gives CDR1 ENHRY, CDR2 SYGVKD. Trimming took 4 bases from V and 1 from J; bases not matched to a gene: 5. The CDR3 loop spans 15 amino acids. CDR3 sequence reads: CAISVTGETNTEAFF. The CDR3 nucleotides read TGTGCCATCAGTGTGACAGGGGAAACGAACACTGAAGCTTTCTTT.

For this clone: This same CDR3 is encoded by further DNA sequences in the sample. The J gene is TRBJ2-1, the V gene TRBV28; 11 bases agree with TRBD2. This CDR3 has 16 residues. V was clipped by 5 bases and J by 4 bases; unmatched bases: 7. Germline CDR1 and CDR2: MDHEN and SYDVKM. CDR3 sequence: CASSRLAGGTYNEQFF. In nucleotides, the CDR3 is TGTGCCAGCAGTCGATTAGCGGGAGGGACTTACAATGAGCAGTTCTTC.

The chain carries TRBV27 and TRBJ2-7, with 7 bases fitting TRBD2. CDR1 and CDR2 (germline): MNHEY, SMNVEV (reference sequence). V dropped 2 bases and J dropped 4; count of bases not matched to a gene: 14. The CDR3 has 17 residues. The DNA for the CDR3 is TGTGCCAGCAGTTTAGGCCCCCCCGGACTAGGGGCGTACGAGCAGTACTTC. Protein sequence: CASSLGPPGLGAYEQYF.

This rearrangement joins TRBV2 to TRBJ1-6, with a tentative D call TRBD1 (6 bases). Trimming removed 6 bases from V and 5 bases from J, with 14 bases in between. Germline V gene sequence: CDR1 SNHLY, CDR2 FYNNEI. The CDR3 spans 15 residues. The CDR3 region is CASREKDRNNSPLHF. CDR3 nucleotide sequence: TGTGCCAGCAGAGAAAAGGACAGAAATAATTCACCCCTCCACTTT.

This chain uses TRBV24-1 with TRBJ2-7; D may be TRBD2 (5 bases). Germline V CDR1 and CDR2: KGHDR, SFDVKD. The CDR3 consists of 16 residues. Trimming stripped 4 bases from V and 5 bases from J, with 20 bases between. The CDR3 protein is CATSDAGPRGGNEQYF. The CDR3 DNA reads TGTGCCACCAGTGACGCCGGCCCCAGAGGAGGCAACGAGCAGTACTTC.

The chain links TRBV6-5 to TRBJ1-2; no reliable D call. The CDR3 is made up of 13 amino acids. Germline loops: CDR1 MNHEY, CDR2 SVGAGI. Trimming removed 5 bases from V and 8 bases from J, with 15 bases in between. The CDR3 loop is CASSTQALQGYTF. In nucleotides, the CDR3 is TGTGCCAGCAGTACTCAGGCGTTACAGGGCTACACCTTC.

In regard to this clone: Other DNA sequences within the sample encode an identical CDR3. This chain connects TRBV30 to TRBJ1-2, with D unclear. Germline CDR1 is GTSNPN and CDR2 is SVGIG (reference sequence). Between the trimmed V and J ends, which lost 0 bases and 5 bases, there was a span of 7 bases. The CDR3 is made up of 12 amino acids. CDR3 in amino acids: CAWSVLGYGYTF. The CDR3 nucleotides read TGTGCCTGGAGTGTACTCGGGTATGGCTACACCTTC.

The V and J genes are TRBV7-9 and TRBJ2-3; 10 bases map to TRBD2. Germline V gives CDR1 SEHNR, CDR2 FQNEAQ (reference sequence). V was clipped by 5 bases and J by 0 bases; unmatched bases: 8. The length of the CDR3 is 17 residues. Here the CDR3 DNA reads TGTGCCAGCAGCGGGCTGCTAGCGGGAGTCAGCACAGATACGCAGTATTTT. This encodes CASSGLLAGVSTDTQYF.